This T cell receptor beta chain was sequenced for a study of T cell responses to AZD1222 COVID-19 vaccine. Study-wide results and limits: It should be noted that donors were predominantly white British and more often female, and clonal diversity was possibly underestimated.

Germline CDR1 reads LGHNT; CDR2 reads FRNRAP. The CDR3 covers 14 residues. V dropped 1 base and J dropped 5 bases, with 11 bases sitting between them. About this clone itself: Antigen unknown.

Assay: immunoSEQ multiplex PCR; the TCRdb copy retains only in-frame clones and omits some. The table records roughly 190,000 clones, approximately 92% of them present only once. This specimen was peripheral blood, taken on day 0 of AZD1222 vaccination. V and J are TRBV12-5 and TRBJ1-2; TRBD1 might be the D (5 bases). The sequence came from an adult in good health. CDR3 in DNA: TGTGCTAGTGGTTTGGATAACAGGTTATATGGCTACACCTTC. It encodes CASGLDNRLYGYTF. The variable domain in full, with the rest retrieved from reference TRBV12-5 and TRBJ1-2, is DARVTQTPRHKVTEMGQEVTMRCQPILGHNTVFWYRQTMMQGLELLAYFRNRAPLDDSGMPKDRFSAEMPDATLATLKIQPSEPRDSAVYFCASGLDNRLYGYTFGSGTRLTVV.